Shown below are 13 T cell receptor beta chains from a single sample sequenced in a study of regulatory T cells in long-lasting Graves disease. With iRepertoire HTBI primers and Arm-PCR of CDR3 regions, TCR beta libraries were built. MiXCR, applied by TCRdb to the multiplex PCR reads, yields one record per CDR3 protein. This table holds 420,000 or so distinct CDR3 sequences, about a sixth found once. Time point noted: newly diagnosed GD, antithyroid drugs for less than 3 months. PBMC RNA was the source of the TCR library. This sample also appeared in a second study, on T cells in Graves' hyperthyroidism and ophthalmopathy.

Here the sequenced sample was peripheral blood mononuclear cells (PBMCs), taken at new diagnosis, from a patient treated with antithyroid drugs. The receptors derive from a woman younger than 30 with Graves disease.

This clonotype was seen a handful of times. The rearrangement uses TRBV6-5 and TRBJ1-2, with D uncertain. This CDR3 has 13 amino acids. Germline lookup yields CDR1 MNHEY and CDR2 SVGAGI. The V and J ends lost 0 bases and 8 bases respectively, with 10 bases between them. The CDR3 DNA reads TGTGCCAGCAGTTACTCGGCGGGTTTGGGCTACACCTTC. This codes for CASSYSAGLGYTF.

This clonotype has ten or more counts. The chain links TRBV4-1 to TRBJ2-7; 8 positions match TRBD1. Germline V gives CDR1 MGHRA, CDR2 YSYEKL. The CDR3 has 16 amino acids. J was trimmed by 3 bases and V by 1 base; bases with no gene match: 8. The chain's CDR3 is CASSQAGGTGYYEQYF. The DNA for the CDR3 is TGCGCCAGCAGCCAAGCAGGGGGGACAGGCTACTACGAGCAGTACTTC.

In this sample, this clonotype turned up once. This chain links TRBV29-1 with TRBJ2-3; TRBD1 aligns across 8 bases. The CDR3 length is 13 residues. CDR1 and CDR2 from the germline V gene are SQVTM and ANQGSEA. V lost 7 bases, J lost 0 bases, and 3 bases stayed unmatched. As DNA, the CDR3 is TGCAGCGGCAGGACAGGGAGCACAGATACGCAGTATTTT. It is translated as CSGRTGSTDTQYF.

This chain joins TRBV6-4 and TRBJ2-1; D not resolved. The CDR3 spans 10 residues. Germline values: CDR1 MRHNA, CDR2 SNTAGT. V was cut by 8 bases and J by 9 bases, with 8 bases left in between. The CDR3 DNA follows: TGTGCCAGCGGCCCAATTGAGCAGTTCTTC. It translates to CASGPIEQFF.

The sample holds a few counts of this clonotype. This rearrangement joins TRBV20-1 to TRBJ2-2; 10 nucleotides align to TRBD2. Germline values: CDR1 DFQATT, CDR2 SNEGSKA (reference sequence). The CDR3 loop spans 16 amino acids. The V gene end was trimmed by 0 bases and the J gene end by 8 bases; junction bases not matched to a gene: 9. For the CDR3, the DNA is TGCAGTGCTAGAGATCCAGTACTAGCGGGAAGGGGGGAGCTGTTTTTT. It encodes CSARDPVLAGRGELFF.

This clonotype was found many times. The chain links TRBV27 to TRBJ2-3; 9 bases align to TRBD1. CDR1 is MNHEY, CDR2 SMNVEV, per germline (reference sequence). With V trimmed by 5 bases and J by 6 bases, 18 bases remained unmatched. This CDR3 contains 18 residues. The CDR3 reads CASSDRPPGQGSGDTQYF. The CDR3 nucleotides read TGTGCCAGCAGTGACCGACCCCCCGGACAGGGGTCCGGGGATACGCAGTATTTT.

This clonotype came up a few times. The chain employs TRBV4-1 and TRBJ2-3, with D tentatively TRBD2 (5 bases). The germline V and J ends were trimmed by 1 base and 0 bases, with 5 bases remaining between them. The CDR3 length is 14 residues. Germline V gene data show CDR1 as MGHRA and CDR2 as YSYEKL. CDR3 nucleotides: TGCGCCAGCAGCCAAGGGGAGAGCACAGATACGCAGTATTTT. Protein sequence: CASSQGESTDTQYF.

This clonotype occurred a few times. V usage is TRBV2 and J usage is TRBJ1-5; 10 bases line up with TRBD1. The CDR3 totals 15 residues. CDR1 is SNHLY, CDR2 FYNNEI, per germline. The V gene end was trimmed by 4 bases and the J gene end by 4 bases; junction bases not matched to a gene: 4. In DNA form, the CDR3 reads TGTGCCAGCAGTGTACCGGGACAGGGGAATCAGCCCCAGCATTTT. It translates to CASSVPGQGNQPQHF. The full variable domain, in which reference TRBV2 and TRBJ1-5 provide the parts outside the CDR3, is EPEVTQTPSHQVTQMGQEVILRCVPISNHLYFYWYRQILGQKVEFLVSFYNNEISEKSEIFDDQFSVERPDGSNFTLKIRSTKLEDSAMYFCASSVPGQGNQPQHFGDGTRLSIL.

The rearrangement links TRBV19 to TRBJ1-2; TRBD1 matches at 10 bases. Losses at the gene ends were 5 bases for V and 7 bases for J; bases not matched to a gene: 10. The length of the CDR3 is 15 residues. Germline CDR1 LNHDA, CDR2 SQIVND (reference sequence). The CDR3 loop reads CASSYGRDRGSGYTF. The CDR3 nucleotides are TGTGCCAGTAGTTACGGCCGGGACAGGGGTTCTGGCTACACCTTC.

This clonotype was seen repeatedly, ten times or more. This chain links TRBV6-1 with TRBJ1-4; possible D gene TRBD1, 6 bases. Germline values: CDR1 MNHNS, CDR2 SASEGT. The V and J ends lost 8 bases and 2 bases respectively, with 9 bases between them. There are 13 residues in the CDR3. CDR3: CASEGGTNEKLFF. Here the CDR3 DNA reads TGTGCCAGCGAGGGGGGGACTAATGAAAAACTGTTTTTT.

The chain carries TRBV6-1 and TRBJ1-5, with D uncertain. Trimming shortened V by 6 bases and J by 4 bases, and 10 bases separated the two germline ends. This CDR3 is 13 amino acids long. The germline CDR1 and CDR2 sequences are MNHNS and SASEGT. CDR3 region: CASRTTSNQPQHF. The CDR3 DNA reads as TGTGCCAGCAGGACAACCAGTAATCAGCCCCAGCATTTT.

This rearrangement joins TRBV28 to TRBJ2-3, with D maybe TRBD1 (6 bases). CDR3 length: 12 residues. With 4 bases removed from V and 14 bases from J, the gap between germline ends came to 16 bases. Per the germline V gene, CDR1 is MDHEN and CDR2 is SYDVKM. The CDR3 DNA sequence: TGTGCCAGCAGTTCCGCATCAGGGGTTGGGTATTTT. Its protein product is CASSSASGVGYF.

There are many counts of this clonotype. A junction boundary mismatches the germline segment, possibly from a read error. The chain joins TRBV28 to TRBJ2-7; 8 bases agree with TRBD2. Germline V gene lookup returns CDR1 MDHEN and CDR2 SYDVKM. This CDR3 region has 14 residues. CDR3 in amino acids: CASSFAREAPRIDF. In DNA, the CDR3 is TGTGCCAGCAGTTTTGCGCGGGAGGCACCTAGGATAGACTTC.